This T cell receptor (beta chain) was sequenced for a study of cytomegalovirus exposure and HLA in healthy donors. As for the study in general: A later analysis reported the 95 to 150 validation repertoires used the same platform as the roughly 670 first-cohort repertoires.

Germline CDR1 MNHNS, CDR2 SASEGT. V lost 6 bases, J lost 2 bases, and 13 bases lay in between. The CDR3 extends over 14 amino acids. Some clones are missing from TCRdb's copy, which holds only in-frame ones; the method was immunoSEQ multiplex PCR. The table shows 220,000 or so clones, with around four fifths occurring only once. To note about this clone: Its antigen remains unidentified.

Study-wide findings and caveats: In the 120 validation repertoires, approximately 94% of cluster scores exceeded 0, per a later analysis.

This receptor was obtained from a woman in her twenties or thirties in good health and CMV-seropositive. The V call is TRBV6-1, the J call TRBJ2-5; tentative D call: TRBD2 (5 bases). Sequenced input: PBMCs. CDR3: CASRGTRLQETQYF. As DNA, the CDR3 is TGTGCCAGCAGGGGAACCAGACTACAAGAGACCCAGTACTTC.